This T cell receptor (beta chain) is drawn from a study of T cells in Graves' hyperthyroidism and ophthalmopathy. In its sample, this clonotype was seen many times. TCR beta CDR3 sequences were amplified from RNA transcripts. RT-PCR in the first round (using the HTBI primer set) targeted the TCR CDR3. TCRdb recomputed calls from the multiplex PCR reads with MiXCR, one row per CDR3 protein. Among some 770,000 distinct CDR3 sequences listed, 16% were seen once. This CDR3 spans 15 amino acids. V gave up 1 base and J gave up 5 bases; unmatched junction bases: 5. Per the germline V gene, CDR1 is KGHSH and CDR2 is LQKENI. It was uncontrolled infection, other autoimmune disease, pregnancy or lactation that excluded patients.

Source material: blood. The receptor was derived from a man aged 18 to 30 with Graves' hyperthyroidism. This chain uses TRBV18 with TRBJ1-1; 9 bases fit TRBD1. In DNA form, the CDR3 reads TGTGCCAGCTCACCACTTGGACAGGGGATGACTGAAGCTTTCTTT. Translating gives CASSPLGQGMTEAFF. The entire variable domain, with the rest obtained from reference TRBV18 and TRBJ1-1, is as follows: NAGVMQNPRHLVRRRGQEARLRCSPMKGHSHVYWYRQLPEEGLKFMVYLQKENIIDESGMPKERFSAEFPKEGPSILRIQQVVRGDSAAYFCASSPLGQGMTEAFFGQGTRLTVV.